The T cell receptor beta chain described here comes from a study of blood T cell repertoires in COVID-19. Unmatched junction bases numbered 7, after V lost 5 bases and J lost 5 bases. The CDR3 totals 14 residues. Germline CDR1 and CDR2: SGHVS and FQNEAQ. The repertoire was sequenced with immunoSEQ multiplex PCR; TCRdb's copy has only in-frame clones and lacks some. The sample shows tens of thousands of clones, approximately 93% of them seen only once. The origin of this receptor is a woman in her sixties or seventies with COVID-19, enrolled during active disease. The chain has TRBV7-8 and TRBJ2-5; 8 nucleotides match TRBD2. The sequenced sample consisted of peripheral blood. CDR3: CASSGHSGTETQYF. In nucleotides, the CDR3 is TGTGCCAGCAGCGGGCATAGCGGGACGGAGACCCAGTACTTC.